A single sample is the source of the 22 T cell receptor beta chains below, sequenced in a study of PD-1 blockade in classical Hodgkin lymphoma. Patients all relapsed after autologous stem cell transplantation, and there was variation in brentuximab vedotin exposure. Sequenced by immunoSEQ multiplex PCR; TCRdb stores in-frame clones only, minus some. The sample lists 130,000 to 150,000 clones, about 78% occurring once. The source was peripheral blood mononuclear cells (PBMCs), collected before the second cycle of nivolumab. The receptors originated from a human donor with classical Hodgkin lymphoma.

Only a few counts were recorded for this clone. The chain joins TRBV29-1 to TRBJ1-2, with TRBD1 as a possible D gene (5 bases). Germline V gene sequence: CDR1 SQVTM, CDR2 ANQGSEA. This CDR3 spans 12 amino acids. The germline V and J ends were trimmed by 7 bases and 5 bases, with 14 bases remaining between them. The CDR3 is CSASPGTYGYTF. The CDR3 region has the DNA TGCAGCGCCAGTCCGGGGACGTATGGCTACACCTTC.

The V call is TRBV5-4, the J call TRBJ1-4; 7 bases are shared with TRBD1. The CDR3 is made up of 18 amino acids. Per germline, CDR1 SGHNT and CDR2 YYREEE (reference sequence). V trimming: 3 bases; J trimming: 0 bases; junction bases outside the gene matches: 11. CDR3 residues: CASSYGQATHATNEKLFF. The CDR3 DNA is TGTGCCAGCAGCTACGGACAGGCGACACACGCAACTAATGAAAAACTGTTTTTT.

The rearrangement uses TRBV25-1 and TRBJ2-3; D ambiguous. V lost 4 bases and J 2 bases, leaving 13 bases between the germline ends. This CDR3 is 15 amino acids long. The V gene's germline CDR1 is MGHDK and CDR2 SYGVNS. CDR3 in DNA: TGTGCCAGCAGTGGCCTGGGGTTTACCACAGATACGCAGTATTTT. Translation gives CASSGLGFTTDTQYF.

Details on this clone: Relative to the germline gene, one junction end is altered; a read error may explain this. The chain couples TRBV7-9 to TRBJ2-2; TRBD1 or TRBD2 may be the D gene (5 bases each). Germline CDR1 is SEHNR and CDR2 is FQNEAQ (reference sequence). The CDR3 has 17 residues. CDR3 region: CASTLVLYQWGTGELFF. In DNA, the CDR3 is TGTGCCAGCACCTTAGTGTTATATCAGTGGGGGACCGGGGAGCTGTTTTTT. Looking up the rest from reference TRBV7-9 and TRBJ2-2 gives the full variable domain: DTGVSQNPRHKITKRGQNVTFRCDPISEHNRLYWYRQTLGQGPEFLTYFQNEAQLEKSRLLSDRFSAERPKGSFSTLEIQRTEQGDSAMYLCASTLVLYQWGTGELFFGEGSRLTVL.

The V and J genes are TRBV10-3 and TRBJ2-7; 14 positions agree with TRBD2. CDR3 length: 16 amino acids. Germline V gene lookup returns CDR1 ENHRY and CDR2 SYGVKD. V shed 6 bases and J 7 bases; nucleotides not matched to a gene: 11. CDR3 nucleotides: TGTGCCATCAGCGACCCGACTAGCGGGAGGGCCGGGGAGCAGTACTTC. This gives the protein CAISDPTSGRAGEQYF.

The rearrangement joins TRBV11-1 to TRBJ1-6; possibly TRBD1 for D (6 bases). The CDR3 totals 19 residues. Trimming removed 8 bases from V and 0 bases from J, with 23 bases in between. The V gene's germline CDR1 is SGHAT and CDR2 FQDESV (reference sequence). CDR3 DNA sequence: TGTGCCAGCTCCGACTCCATTCAGGGGATGAGCTCCTATAATTCACCCCTCCACTTT. Translating it yields CASSDSIQGMSSYNSPLHF.

This clone was seen many times. This chain joins TRBV9 and TRBJ1-1; 8 bases line up with TRBD1. Germline CDR1 and CDR2: SGDLS and YYNGEE. The CDR3 runs 15 residues. Trimming took 4 bases from V and 2 from J; bases not matched to a gene: 7. The DNA for the CDR3 is TGTGCCAGCAGCTTCCGACAGGGGTCAAACACTGAAGCTTTCTTT. Its translation is CASSFRQGSNTEAFF. Together with reference TRBV9 and TRBJ1-1, the CDR3 gives the full variable domain: DSGVTQTPKHLITATGQRVTLRCSPRSGDLSVYWYQQSLDQGLQFLIQYYNGEERAKGNILERFSAQQFPDLHSELNLSSLELGDSALYFCASSFRQGSNTEAFFGQGTRLTVV.

V gene TRBV7-9 combines with J gene TRBJ1-2, with D maybe TRBD1 (6 bases). Germline lookup yields CDR1 SEHNR and CDR2 FQNEAQ (reference sequence). The germline V and J ends were trimmed by 1 base and 8 bases, with 17 bases remaining between them. The CDR3 length is 15 residues. The CDR3 region is CASSLVDPGTWGYTF. The CDR3 coding sequence is TGTGCCAGCAGCTTAGTGGACCCCGGGACATGGGGCTACACCTTC.

The chain combines TRBV27 with TRBJ2-7; D possibly corresponds to TRBD2 (6 bases). CDR3 length: 16 amino acids. Germline V gene data show CDR1 as MNHEY and CDR2 as SMNVEV (reference sequence). V lost 5 bases to trimming and J lost 1 base, with 18 bases between them. CDR3 nucleotide sequence: TGTGCCAGCAGTCTACGCGGGGCACCCAGGTCCTACGAGCAGTACTTC. As protein: CASSLRGAPRSYEQYF.

The gene calls are TRBV19 and TRBJ1-1; 9 bases align to TRBD1. V shed 7 bases and J 4 bases; nucleotides not matched to a gene: 1. The CDR3 covers 12 residues. CDR1 and CDR2 (germline): LNHDA, SQIVND (reference sequence). Here the CDR3 reads CASKGQGTEAFF. The CDR3 bases are TGTGCCAGTAAGGGACAGGGCACTGAAGCTTTCTTT.

Details on this clone: One junction end does not reproduce the germline sequence, and a read error may be involved. This rearrangement joins TRBV7-8 to TRBJ2-7; 9 nucleotides agree with TRBD2. Looked up from germline, CDR1 is SGHVS and CDR2 is FQNEAQ. The CDR3 is 15 amino acids. The CDR3 sequence is CASRLAGAFLYEQYF. In DNA form, the CDR3 reads TGTGCCAGCAGGTTAGCGGGAGCCTTTTTGTACGAGCAGTACTTC.

In this sample, this clone turned up a few times. This rearrangement joins TRBV2 to TRBJ2-7; D is possibly TRBD2 (5 bases). Germline assignment: CDR1 SNHLY and CDR2 FYNNEI. The V gene lost 6 bases and the J gene lost 2 bases, with 14 bases spanning the gap. This CDR3 contains 14 residues. DNA of the CDR3: TGTGCCAGCAGATGGGAGAGGACCCCCTACGAGCAGTACTTC. Its protein product is CASRWERTPYEQYF.

For this clone: Other DNA sequences within the sample encode an identical CDR3. This rearrangement joins TRBV9 to TRBJ1-1, with D hard to call. The CDR3 runs 14 residues. The V end was cut by 2 bases, the J end by 1 base, with 9 bases between. Germline assignment: CDR1 SGDLS and CDR2 YYNGEE. Here the CDR3 reads CASSVGSRNTEAFF. CDR3 nucleotide sequence: TGTGCCAGCAGCGTTGGGAGTCGGAACACTGAAGCTTTCTTT.

The chain is built from TRBV7-9 and TRBJ2-3; the match to TRBD1 covers 12 bases. The CDR3 covers 16 residues. J gave up 5 bases and V 5 bases, and 8 bases lay outside the gene matches. CDR1 is SEHNR, CDR2 FQNEAQ, per germline (reference sequence). The CDR3 DNA is TGTGCCAGCAGCAAAGACGGGACAGGGGGCCAAGATACGCAGTATTTT. This codes for CASSKDGTGGQDTQYF.

The gene calls are TRBV29-1 and TRBJ2-7, with 7 bases identical to TRBD2. CDR1 and CDR2 from the germline V gene are SQVTM and ANQGSEA. This CDR3 has 14 amino acids. Losses at the gene ends were 4 bases for V and 3 bases for J; bases not matched to a gene: 9. CDR3 bases: TGCAGCGTTGGGGGGGGACTATACGGCTACGAGCAGTACTTC. Encoded protein: CSVGGGLYGYEQYF.

The J gene is TRBJ2-1, the V gene TRBV7-9; D might be TRBD2 (5 bases). The CDR3 spans 16 residues. V lost 4 bases to trimming and J lost 7 bases, with 20 bases between them. CDR1 SEHNR and CDR2 FQNEAQ come from the germline V gene (reference sequence). Written as DNA, the CDR3 is TGTGCCAGCAGCTCTACCCTCCGGGGATCGTATAATGAGCAGTTCTTC. It yields the protein CASSSTLRGSYNEQFF. Full variable domain (outside the CDR3, taken from reference TRBV7-9 and TRBJ2-1): DTGVSQNPRHKITKRGQNVTFRCDPISEHNRLYWYRQTLGQGPEFLTYFQNEAQLEKSRLLSDRFSAERPKGSFSTLEIQRTEQGDSAMYLCASSSTLRGSYNEQFFGPGTRLTVL.

This clone was counted a few times. This sequence joins TRBV5-1 and TRBJ2-7; no clear D gene. The germline V and J ends were trimmed by 4 bases and 0 bases, with 11 bases remaining between them. The CDR3 has 14 amino acids. CDR1 and CDR2 (germline): SGHRS, YFSETQ. The CDR3 loop reads CASSPGSASYEQYF. CDR3 bases: TGCGCCAGCAGCCCTGGGTCGGCCTCCTACGAGCAGTACTTC.

A few counts support this clone. V usage is TRBV27 and J usage is TRBJ2-1; TRBD2 agrees at 7 bases. CDR1 MNHEY and CDR2 SMNVEV come from the germline V gene (reference sequence). With V trimmed by 3 bases and J by 3 bases, 11 bases remained unmatched. The CDR3 length is 17 residues. The CDR3 sequence is CASSLGRAPTNYNEQFF. The CDR3 region has the DNA TGTGCCAGCAGTTTGGGGAGGGCCCCGACTAACTACAATGAGCAGTTCTTC.

This clone was counted a single time. This chain uses TRBV9 with TRBJ2-1, with a weak D call TRBD2 (6 bases). The ends were cut back, 0 bases at V and 9 bases at J, with 10 bases in the middle. This CDR3 contains 13 residues. Germline CDR1 reads SGDLS; CDR2 reads YYNGEE. For the CDR3, the DNA is TGTGCCAGCAGCGTAGCTCTAGCGAGTGAGCAGTTCTTC. This codes for CASSVALASEQFF.

V usage is TRBV5-4 and J usage is TRBJ1-3; D might be TRBD1 (5 bases). Germline V CDR1 and CDR2: SGHNT, YYREEE (reference sequence). The CDR3 length is 15 residues. The V end was cut by 3 bases, the J end by 5 bases, with 15 bases between. The CDR3 region has the DNA TGTGCCAGCAGCTCCTCACGGGGGGGGAGAAACACCATATATTTT. It specifies CASSSSRGGRNTIYF.

The rearrangement uses TRBV5-1 and TRBJ2-1; 7 bases agree with TRBD1. CDR3 length: 14 residues. J gave up 9 bases and V 0 bases, and 6 bases lay outside the gene matches. The V gene's germline CDR1 is SGHRS and CDR2 YFSETQ. The DNA of the CDR3 is TGCGCCAGCAGCTTGGGGCAGGGGGTGGTTGAGCAGTTCTTC. This codes for CASSLGQGVVEQFF. Drawing the rest from reference TRBV5-1 and TRBJ2-1, the complete variable domain is KAGVTQTPRYLIKTRGQQVTLSCSPISGHRSVSWYQQTPGQGLQFLFEYFSETQRNKGNFPGRFSGRQFSNSRSEMNVSTLELGDSALYLCASSLGQGVVEQFFGPGTRLTVL.

V gene TRBV27 combines with J gene TRBJ2-7; 11 nucleotides align to TRBD1. J gave up 5 bases and V 5 bases, and 8 bases lay outside the gene matches. The CDR3 totals 15 residues. Germline CDR1 MNHEY, CDR2 SMNVEV (reference sequence). The CDR3 here is CASSTRDRGSHEQYF. CDR3 bases: TGTGCCAGCAGTACCCGGGACAGGGGGAGCCACGAGCAGTACTTC.